The 6 T cell receptor beta chains reported below all come from one sample, sequenced in a study of vaccination effects on CD4 cells after COVID-19. The method was immunoSEQ multiplex PCR; TCRdb's version includes in-frame clones alone and lacks a portion of them. There are about 46,000 clones in the sample; 74% occur only once, and about 14% lies in the top ten. No antigen has been identified for these receptors. Peptide-pool stimulation followed by sequencing identified expanded antigen-specific CD4+ clonotypes in the ViraFEST assay. Culture lasted about nine days before CD4+ T cell isolation. All participants had two doses of either the BNT162b2 or mRNA-1273 vaccine. Here the sequenced sample was CD4+ T cells from PBMCs cultured with HCoV-OC43 spike peptides, taken after COVID-19 vaccination. Subset described: HCoV-OC43 spike overlapping peptide pool stimulation. These receptors all stem from a human donor who received a COVID-19 vaccine.

This clone has a handful of counts. V gene TRBV2 combines with J gene TRBJ2-3; tentative D call: TRBD2 (6 bases). Trimming removed 10 bases at V and 8 bases at J, with 13 bases between. Germline V gene sequence: CDR1 SNHLY, CDR2 FYNNEI. There are 11 residues in the CDR3. CDR3 in amino acids: CATAEEGTQYF. In DNA, the CDR3 is TGTGCCACCGCCGAGGAGGGTACGCAGTATTTT.

The chain is built from TRBV25-1 and TRBJ1-1, with D unresolved. The ends were cut back, 6 bases at V and 1 base at J, with 6 bases in the middle. Per germline, CDR1 MGHDK and CDR2 SYGVNS. The CDR3 loop spans 12 amino acids. The CDR3 protein is CASSKQNTEAFF. The CDR3 DNA sequence: TGTGCCAGCAGCAAACAGAACACTGAAGCTTTCTTT.

The chain uses TRBV3-1 (or the pseudogene TRBV3-2) and TRBJ2-7; D is undetermined. Germline V gene sequence: CDR1 LGHDT, CDR2 YNNKEL (reference sequence). CDR3 size: 14 residues. The V end lost 0 bases, the J end lost 0 bases, and 6 bases lay between the germline ends. This chain's CDR3 is CASSQDSYSYEQYF. The DNA for the CDR3 is TGTGCCAGCAGCCAAGACTCCTACTCCTACGAGCAGTACTTC.

A single count supports this clone. The rearrangement uses TRBV7-6 and TRBJ2-5, with D perhaps matching TRBD1 (5 bases). Trimming left V 5 bases short and J 4 bases short, with 11 bases between. There are 13 residues in the CDR3. CDR1 SGHVS and CDR2 FNYEAQ come from the germline V gene. The CDR3 DNA follows: TGTGCCAGCAGCCTACAGGTTACAGAGACCCAGTACTTC. It yields the protein CASSLQVTETQYF.

This chain uses TRBV29-1 with TRBJ2-7; 8 positions agree with TRBD1. This CDR3 region has 13 residues. The germline gives CDR1 SQVTM, CDR2 ANQGSEA. V shed 6 bases, J shed 0 bases, and the junction held 4 bases outside the gene matches. The CDR3 loop is CSVGQGFSYEQYF. The CDR3 DNA is TGCAGCGTAGGACAGGGCTTCTCCTACGAGCAGTACTTC.

The chain joins TRBV15 to TRBJ1-6; D unresolved. From germline, CDR1 is LNHNV and CDR2 YYDKDF (reference sequence). The germline V and J ends were trimmed by 6 bases and 0 bases, with 6 bases remaining between them. The CDR3 contains 14 residues. Written as DNA, the CDR3 is TGTGCCACCAGTACGAGCTCCTATAATTCACCCCTCCACTTT. Protein product: CATSTSSYNSPLHF.